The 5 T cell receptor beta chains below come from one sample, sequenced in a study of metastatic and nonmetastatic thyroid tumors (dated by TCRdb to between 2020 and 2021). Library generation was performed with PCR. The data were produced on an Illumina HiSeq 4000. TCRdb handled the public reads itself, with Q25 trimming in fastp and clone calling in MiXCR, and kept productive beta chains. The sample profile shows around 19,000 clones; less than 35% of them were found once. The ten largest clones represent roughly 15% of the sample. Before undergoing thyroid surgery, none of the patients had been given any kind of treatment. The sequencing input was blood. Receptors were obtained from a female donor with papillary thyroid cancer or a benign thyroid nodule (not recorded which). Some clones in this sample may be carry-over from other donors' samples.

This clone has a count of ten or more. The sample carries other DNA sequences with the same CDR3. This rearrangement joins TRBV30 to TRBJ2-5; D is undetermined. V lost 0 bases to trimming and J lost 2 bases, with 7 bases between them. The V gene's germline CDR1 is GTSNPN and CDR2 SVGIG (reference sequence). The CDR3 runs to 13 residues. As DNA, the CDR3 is TGTGCCTGGAGTGTCCAGTCACAAGAGACCCAGTACTTC. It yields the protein CAWSVQSQETQYF.

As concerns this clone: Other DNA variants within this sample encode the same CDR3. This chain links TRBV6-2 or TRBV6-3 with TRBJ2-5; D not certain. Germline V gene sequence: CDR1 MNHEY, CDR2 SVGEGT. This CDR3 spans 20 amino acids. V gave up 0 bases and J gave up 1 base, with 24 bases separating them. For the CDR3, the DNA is TGTGCCAGCAGTTACTCTACGGTGTTTGATCGTCTGGGATTCCAAGAGACCCAGTACTTC. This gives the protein CASSYSTVFDRLGFQETQYF.

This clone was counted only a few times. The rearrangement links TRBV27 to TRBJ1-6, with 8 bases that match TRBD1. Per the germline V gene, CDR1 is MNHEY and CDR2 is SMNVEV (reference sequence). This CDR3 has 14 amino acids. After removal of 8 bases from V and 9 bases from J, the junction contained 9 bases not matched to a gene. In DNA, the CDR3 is TGTGCCAGCCGCAAGGACAGGGAGGCTTCACCCCTCCACTTT. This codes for CASRKDREASPLHF.

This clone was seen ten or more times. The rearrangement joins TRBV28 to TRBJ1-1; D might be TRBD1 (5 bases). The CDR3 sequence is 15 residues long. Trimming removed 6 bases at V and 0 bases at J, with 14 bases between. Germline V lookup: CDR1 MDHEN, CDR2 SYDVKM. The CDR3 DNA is TGTGCCAGCAGCCAACCGGGACTACTGAACACTGAAGCTTTCTTT. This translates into CASSQPGLLNTEAFF.

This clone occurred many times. CDR3 residues: CASSLVAGFGDYEAFF. Written as DNA, the CDR3 is TGTGCCAGCAGCTTAGTCGCAGGGTTCGGGGACTATGAAGCTTTCTTT. The gene calls are TRBV7-2 and TRBJ1-1, with a possible D match to TRBD1 (5 bases). Germline assignment: CDR1 SGHTA and CDR2 FQGNSA. The V and J ends lost 1 base and 7 bases respectively, with 19 bases between them. The CDR3 contains 16 residues.